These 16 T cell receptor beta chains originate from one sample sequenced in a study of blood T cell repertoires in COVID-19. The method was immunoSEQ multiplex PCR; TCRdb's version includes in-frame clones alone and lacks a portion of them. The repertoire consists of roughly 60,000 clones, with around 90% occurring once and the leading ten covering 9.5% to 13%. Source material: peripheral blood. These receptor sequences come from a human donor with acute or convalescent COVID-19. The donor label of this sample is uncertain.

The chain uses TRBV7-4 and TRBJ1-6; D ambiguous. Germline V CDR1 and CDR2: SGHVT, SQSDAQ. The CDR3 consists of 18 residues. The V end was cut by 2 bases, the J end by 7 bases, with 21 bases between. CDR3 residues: CASSLKPTGWINNSPLHF. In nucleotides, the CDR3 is TGTGCCAGCAGCTTAAAACCCACCGGGTGGATCAACAATTCACCCCTCCACTTT.

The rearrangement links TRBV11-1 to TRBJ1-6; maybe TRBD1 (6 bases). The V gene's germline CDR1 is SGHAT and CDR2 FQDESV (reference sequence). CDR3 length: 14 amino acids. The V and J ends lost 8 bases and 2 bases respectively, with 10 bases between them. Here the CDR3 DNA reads TGTGCCAGCGCGAAGGGGGCCTATAATTCACCCCTCCACTTT. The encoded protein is CASAKGAYNSPLHF.

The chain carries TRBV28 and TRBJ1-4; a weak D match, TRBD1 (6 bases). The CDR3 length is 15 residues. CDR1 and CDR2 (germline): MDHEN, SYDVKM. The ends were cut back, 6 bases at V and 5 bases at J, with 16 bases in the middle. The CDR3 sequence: CASSRAGAANEKLFF. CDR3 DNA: TGTGCCAGCAGCAGGGCGGGGGCCGCGAATGAAAAACTGTTTTTT.

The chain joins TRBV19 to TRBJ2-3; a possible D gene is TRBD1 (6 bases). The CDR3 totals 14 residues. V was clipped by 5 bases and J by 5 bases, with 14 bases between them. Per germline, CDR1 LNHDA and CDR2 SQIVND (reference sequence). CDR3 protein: CASSVQGPGDTQYF. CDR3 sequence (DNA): TGTGCCAGTAGTGTACAGGGCCCGGGAGATACGCAGTATTTT.

CDR3 coding DNA: TGTGCCAGCTCACCCGTAACAGGGGGCAACGATGGCTACACCTTC. Translating it yields CASSPVTGGNDGYTF. V and J are TRBV18 and TRBJ1-2, with 9 bases lining up with TRBD1. The CDR3 extends over 15 amino acids. J was trimmed by 6 bases and V by 3 bases; bases with no gene match: 8. From germline, CDR1 is KGHSH and CDR2 LQKENI.

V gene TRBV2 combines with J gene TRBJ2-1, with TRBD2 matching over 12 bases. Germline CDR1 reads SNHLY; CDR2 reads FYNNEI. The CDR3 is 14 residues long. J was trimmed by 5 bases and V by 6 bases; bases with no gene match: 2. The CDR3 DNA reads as TGTGCCAGCAGGGGACTAGCGGGCCACAATGAGCAGTTCTTC. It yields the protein CASRGLAGHNEQFF.

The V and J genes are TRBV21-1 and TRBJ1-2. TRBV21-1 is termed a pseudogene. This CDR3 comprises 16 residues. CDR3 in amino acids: CASSRKVGAVACGYTF. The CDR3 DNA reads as TGTGCCAGCAGCAGAAAGGTGGGTGCAGTAGCCTGTGGCTACACCTTC.

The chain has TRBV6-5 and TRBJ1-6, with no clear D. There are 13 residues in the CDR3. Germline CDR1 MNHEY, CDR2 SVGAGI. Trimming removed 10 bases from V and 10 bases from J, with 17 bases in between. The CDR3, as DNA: TGTGCCACGGGAGAAATCCTTCGGTCACCCCTCCACTTT. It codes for CATGEILRSPLHF.

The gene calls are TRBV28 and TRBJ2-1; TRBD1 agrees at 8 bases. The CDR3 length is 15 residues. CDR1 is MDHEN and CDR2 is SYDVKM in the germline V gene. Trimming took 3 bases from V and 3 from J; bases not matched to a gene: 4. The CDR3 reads CASSLGQVGYNEQFF. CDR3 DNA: TGTGCCAGCAGTTTGGGACAGGTAGGCTACAATGAGCAGTTCTTC.

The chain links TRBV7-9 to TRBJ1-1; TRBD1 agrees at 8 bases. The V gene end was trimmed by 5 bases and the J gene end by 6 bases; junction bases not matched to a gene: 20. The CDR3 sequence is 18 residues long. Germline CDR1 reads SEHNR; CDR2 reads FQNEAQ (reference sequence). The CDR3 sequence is CASSGRTGNQPEGAEAFF. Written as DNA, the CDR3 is TGTGCCAGCAGCGGTCGGACAGGGAATCAACCGGAGGGGGCTGAAGCTTTCTTT.

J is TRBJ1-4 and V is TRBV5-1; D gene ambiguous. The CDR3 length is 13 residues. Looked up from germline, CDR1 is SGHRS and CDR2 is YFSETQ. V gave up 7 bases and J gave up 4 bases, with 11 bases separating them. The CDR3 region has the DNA TGCGCCAGCGCTTACAGATATAATGAAAAACTGTTTTTT. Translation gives CASAYRYNEKLFF.

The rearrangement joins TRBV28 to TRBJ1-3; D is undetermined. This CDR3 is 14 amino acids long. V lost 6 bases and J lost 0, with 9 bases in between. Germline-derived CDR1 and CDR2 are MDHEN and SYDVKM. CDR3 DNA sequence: TGTGCCAGCAGCCGGACTGACTCTGGAAACACCATATATTTT. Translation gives CASSRTDSGNTIYF.

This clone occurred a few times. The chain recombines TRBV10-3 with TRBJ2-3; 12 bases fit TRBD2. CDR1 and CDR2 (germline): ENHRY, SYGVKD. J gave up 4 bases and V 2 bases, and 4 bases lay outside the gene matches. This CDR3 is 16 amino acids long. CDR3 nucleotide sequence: TGTGCCATCAGTGAGGCGACTAGCGGGAGTTCAGATACGCAGTATTTT. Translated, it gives CAISEATSGSSDTQYF.

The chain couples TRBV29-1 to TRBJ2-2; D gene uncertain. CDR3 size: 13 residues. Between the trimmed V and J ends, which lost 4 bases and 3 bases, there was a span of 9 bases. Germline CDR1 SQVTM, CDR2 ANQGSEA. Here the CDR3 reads CSVVNQDTGELFF. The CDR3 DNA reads TGCAGCGTTGTTAACCAGGACACCGGGGAGCTGTTTTTT.

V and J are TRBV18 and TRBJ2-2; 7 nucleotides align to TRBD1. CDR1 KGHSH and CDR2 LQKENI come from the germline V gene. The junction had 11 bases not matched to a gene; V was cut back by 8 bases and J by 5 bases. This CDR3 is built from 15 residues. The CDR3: CASARDSTLTGELFF. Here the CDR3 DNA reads TGTGCCAGCGCCCGGGACAGTACTTTAACCGGGGAGCTGTTTTTT.

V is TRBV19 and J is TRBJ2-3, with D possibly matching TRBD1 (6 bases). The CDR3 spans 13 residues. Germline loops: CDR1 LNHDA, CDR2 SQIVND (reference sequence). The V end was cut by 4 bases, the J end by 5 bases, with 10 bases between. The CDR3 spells CASSTDRRDTQYF. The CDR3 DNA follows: TGTGCCAGTAGTACCGACAGGAGAGATACGCAGTATTTT.